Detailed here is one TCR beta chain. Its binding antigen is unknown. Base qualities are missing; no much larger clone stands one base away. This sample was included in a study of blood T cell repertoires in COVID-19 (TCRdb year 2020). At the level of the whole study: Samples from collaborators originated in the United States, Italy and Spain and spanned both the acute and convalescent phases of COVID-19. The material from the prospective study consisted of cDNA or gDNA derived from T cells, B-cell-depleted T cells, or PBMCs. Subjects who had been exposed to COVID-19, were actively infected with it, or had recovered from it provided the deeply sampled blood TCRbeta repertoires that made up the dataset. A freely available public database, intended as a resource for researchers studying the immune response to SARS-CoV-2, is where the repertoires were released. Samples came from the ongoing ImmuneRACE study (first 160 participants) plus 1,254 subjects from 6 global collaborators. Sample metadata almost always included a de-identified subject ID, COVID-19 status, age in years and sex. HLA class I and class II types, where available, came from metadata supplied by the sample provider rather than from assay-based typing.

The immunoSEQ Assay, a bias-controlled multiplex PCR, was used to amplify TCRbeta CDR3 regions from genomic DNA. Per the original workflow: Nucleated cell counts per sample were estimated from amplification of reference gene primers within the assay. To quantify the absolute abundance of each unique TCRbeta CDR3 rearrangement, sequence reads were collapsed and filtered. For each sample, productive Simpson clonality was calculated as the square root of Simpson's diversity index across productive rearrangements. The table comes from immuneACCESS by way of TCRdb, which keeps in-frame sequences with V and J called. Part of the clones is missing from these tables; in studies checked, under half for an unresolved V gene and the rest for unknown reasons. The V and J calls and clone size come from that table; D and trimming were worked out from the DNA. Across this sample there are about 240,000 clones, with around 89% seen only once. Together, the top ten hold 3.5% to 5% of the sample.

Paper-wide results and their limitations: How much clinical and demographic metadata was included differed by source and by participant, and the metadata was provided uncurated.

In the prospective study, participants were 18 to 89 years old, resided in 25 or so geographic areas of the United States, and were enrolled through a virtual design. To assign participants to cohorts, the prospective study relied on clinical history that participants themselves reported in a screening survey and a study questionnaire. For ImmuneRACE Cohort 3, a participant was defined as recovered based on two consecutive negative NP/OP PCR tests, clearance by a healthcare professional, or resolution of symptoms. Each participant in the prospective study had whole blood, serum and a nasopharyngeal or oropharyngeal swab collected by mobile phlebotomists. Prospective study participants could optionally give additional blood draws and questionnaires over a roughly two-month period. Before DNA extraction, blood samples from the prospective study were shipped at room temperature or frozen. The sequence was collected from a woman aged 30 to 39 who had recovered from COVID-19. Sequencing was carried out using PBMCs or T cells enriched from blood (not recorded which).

CDR3 loop: CASSPSRGTPLEQYF. The DNA sequence is as follows: TGTGCCAGCAGCCCTTCCCGAGGAACCCCACTCGAGCAGTACTTC. The chain links TRBV7-3 with TRBJ2-7; the D gene assignment is ambiguous. The CDR3 sequence holds 15 residues, the cysteine and phenylalanine included. Of the read, only the CDR3 DNA is kept; its 45 bases are in frame from base 1. CDR1 and CDR2 were assigned from the germline V gene as SGHTA and FQGTGA. Between the V and J ends, shortened by 5 bases and 6 bases respectively, the junction contains 20 bases.